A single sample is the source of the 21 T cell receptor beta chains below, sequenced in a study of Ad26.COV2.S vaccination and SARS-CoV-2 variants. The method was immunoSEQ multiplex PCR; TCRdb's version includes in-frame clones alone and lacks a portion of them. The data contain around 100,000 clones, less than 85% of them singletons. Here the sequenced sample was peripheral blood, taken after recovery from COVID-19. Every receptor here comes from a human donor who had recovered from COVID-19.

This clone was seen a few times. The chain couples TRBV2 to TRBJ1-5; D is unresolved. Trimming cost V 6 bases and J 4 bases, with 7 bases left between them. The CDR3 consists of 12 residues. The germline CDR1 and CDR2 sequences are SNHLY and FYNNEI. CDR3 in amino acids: CASSTPNQPQHF. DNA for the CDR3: TGTGCCAGCAGCACTCCTAATCAGCCCCAGCATTTT.

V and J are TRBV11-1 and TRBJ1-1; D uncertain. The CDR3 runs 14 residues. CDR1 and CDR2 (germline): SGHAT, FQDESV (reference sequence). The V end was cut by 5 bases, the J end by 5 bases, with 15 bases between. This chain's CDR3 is CASSREQLGTEAFF. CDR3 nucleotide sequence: TGTGCCAGCAGCCGGGAACAGTTAGGGACTGAAGCTTTCTTT.

CDR3 sequence: CASSHPTGNSSTDTQYF. In DNA form, the CDR3 reads TGTGCCAGCAGCCACCCTACAGGGAACTCTAGCACAGATACGCAGTATTTT. The chain is built from TRBV3-1 (or the pseudogene TRBV3-2) and TRBJ2-3, with a weak D call TRBD1 (6 bases). Germline V gene data show CDR1 as LGHDT and CDR2 as YNNKEL (reference sequence). V was clipped by 3 bases and J by 0 bases, with 16 bases between them. There are 17 residues in the CDR3.

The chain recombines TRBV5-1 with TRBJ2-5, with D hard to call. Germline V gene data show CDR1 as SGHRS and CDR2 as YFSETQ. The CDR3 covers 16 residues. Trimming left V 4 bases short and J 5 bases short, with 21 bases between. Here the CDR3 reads CASSPDLGQSAETQYF. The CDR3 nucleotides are TGCGCCAGCAGCCCCGATCTAGGCCAATCGGCGGAGACCCAGTACTTC. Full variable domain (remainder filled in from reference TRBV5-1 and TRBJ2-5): KAGVTQTPRYLIKTRGQQVTLSCSPISGHRSVSWYQQTPGQGLQFLFEYFSETQRNKGNFPGRFSGRQFSNSRSEMNVSTLELGDSALYLCASSPDLGQSAETQYFGPGTRLLVL.

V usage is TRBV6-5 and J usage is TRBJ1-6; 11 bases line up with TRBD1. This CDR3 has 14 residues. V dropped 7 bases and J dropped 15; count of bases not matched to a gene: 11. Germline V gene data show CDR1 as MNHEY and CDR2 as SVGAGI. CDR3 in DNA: TGTGCCAGCAATCCGGGACAGGGGGGACAGCTCCTCCACTTT. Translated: CASNPGQGGQLLHF.

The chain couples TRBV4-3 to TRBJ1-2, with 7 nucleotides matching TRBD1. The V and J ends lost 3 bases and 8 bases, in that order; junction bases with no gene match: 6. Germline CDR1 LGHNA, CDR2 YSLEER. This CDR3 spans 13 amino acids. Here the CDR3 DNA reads TGCGCCAGCAGCCAGGACAGGCGAACAGGCTACACCTTC. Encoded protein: CASSQDRRTGYTF.

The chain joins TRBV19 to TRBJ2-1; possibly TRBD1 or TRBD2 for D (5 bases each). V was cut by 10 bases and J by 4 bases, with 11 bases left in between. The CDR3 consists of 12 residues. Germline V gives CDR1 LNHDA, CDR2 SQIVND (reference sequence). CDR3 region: CATSWGYNEQFF. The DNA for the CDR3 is TGTGCCACCTCATGGGGGTACAATGAGCAGTTCTTC.

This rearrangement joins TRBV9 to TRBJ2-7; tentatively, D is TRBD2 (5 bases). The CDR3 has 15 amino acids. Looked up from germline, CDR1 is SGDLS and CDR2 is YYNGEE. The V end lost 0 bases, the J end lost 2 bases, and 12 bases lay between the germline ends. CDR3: CASSVGRTVPYEQYF. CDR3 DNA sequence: TGTGCCAGCAGCGTAGGGAGGACGGTGCCCTACGAGCAGTACTTC.

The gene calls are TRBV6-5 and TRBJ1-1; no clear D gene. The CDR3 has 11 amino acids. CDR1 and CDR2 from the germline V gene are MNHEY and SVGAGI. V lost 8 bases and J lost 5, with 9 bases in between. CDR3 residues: CASAFNTEAFF. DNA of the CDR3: TGTGCCAGCGCTTTCAATACTGAAGCTTTCTTT.

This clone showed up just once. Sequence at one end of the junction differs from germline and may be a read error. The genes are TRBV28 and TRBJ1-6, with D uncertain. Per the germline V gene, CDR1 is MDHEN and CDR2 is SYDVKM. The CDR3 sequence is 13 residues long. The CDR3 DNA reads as TGTGCCAGCCGGGCCTCCTCTAATTCACCCCTCCACTTT. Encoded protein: CASRASSNSPLHF.

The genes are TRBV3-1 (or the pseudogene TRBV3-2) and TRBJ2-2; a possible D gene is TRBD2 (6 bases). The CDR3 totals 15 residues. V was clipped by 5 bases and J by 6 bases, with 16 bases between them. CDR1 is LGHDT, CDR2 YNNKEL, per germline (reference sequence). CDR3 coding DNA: TGTGCCAGCAGCTTTGGACGGGGAGGTTCCGGGGAGCTGTTTTTT. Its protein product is CASSFGRGGSGELFF.

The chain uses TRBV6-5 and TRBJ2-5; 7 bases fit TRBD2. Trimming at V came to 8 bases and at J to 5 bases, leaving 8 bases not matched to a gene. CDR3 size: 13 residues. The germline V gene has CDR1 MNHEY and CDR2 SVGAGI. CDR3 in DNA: TGTGCCAGCGGGGGAGGGCCCAGGGAGACCCAGTACTTC. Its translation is CASGGGPRETQYF.

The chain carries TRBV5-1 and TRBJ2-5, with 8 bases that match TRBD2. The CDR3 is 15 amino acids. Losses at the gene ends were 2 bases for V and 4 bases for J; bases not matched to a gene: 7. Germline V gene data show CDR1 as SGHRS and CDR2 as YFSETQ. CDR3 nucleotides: TGCGCCAGCAGCTTAGCGGGGGTCATCCCAGAGACCCAGTACTTC. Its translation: CASSLAGVIPETQYF.

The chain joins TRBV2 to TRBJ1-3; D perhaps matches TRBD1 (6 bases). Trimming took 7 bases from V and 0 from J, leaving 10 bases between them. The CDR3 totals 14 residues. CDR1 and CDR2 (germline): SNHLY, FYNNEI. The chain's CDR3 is CASTDRSSGNTIYF. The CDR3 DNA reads TGTGCCAGCACTGACAGGAGCTCTGGAAACACCATATATTTT.

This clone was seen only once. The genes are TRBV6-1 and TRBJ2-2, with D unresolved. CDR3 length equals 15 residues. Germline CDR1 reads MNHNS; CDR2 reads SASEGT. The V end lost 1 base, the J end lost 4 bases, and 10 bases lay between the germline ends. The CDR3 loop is CASSEGLQSTGELFF. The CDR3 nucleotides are TGTGCCAGCAGTGAAGGTTTGCAGAGCACCGGGGAGCTGTTTTTT.

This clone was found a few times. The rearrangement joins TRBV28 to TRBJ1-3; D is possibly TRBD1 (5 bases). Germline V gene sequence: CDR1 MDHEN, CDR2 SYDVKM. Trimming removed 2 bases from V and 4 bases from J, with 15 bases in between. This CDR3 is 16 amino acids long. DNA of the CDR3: TGTGCCAGCAGTTTAGAGTCTGCAGGGAGGGGAAACACCATATATTTT. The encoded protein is CASSLESAGRGNTIYF.

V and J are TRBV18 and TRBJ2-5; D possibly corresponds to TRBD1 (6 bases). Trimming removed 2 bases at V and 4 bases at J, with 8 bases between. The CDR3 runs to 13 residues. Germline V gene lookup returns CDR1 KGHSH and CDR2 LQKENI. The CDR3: CASSPRGIETQYF. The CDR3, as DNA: TGTGCCAGCTCACCAAGGGGGATAGAGACCCAGTACTTC.

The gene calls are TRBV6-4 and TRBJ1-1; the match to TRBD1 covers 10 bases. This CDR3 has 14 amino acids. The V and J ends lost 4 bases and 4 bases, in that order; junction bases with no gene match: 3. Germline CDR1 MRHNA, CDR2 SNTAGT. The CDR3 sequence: CASSGDRGSTEAFF. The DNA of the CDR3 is TGTGCCAGCAGTGGGGACAGGGGTAGCACTGAAGCTTTCTTT.

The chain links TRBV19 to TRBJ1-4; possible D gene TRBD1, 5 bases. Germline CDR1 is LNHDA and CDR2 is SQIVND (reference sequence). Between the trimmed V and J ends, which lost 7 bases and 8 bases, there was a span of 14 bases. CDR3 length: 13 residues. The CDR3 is CASKGREGEKLFF. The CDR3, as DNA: TGTGCCAGTAAGGGCAGGGAGGGGGAAAAACTGTTTTTT.

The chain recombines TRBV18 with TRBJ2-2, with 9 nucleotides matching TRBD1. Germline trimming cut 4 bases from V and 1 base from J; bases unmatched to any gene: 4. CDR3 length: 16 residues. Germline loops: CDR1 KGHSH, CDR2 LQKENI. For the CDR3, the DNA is TGTGCCAGCTCACAGACAGGGGGAGAGAACACCGGGGAGCTGTTTTTT. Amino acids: CASSQTGGENTGELFF.

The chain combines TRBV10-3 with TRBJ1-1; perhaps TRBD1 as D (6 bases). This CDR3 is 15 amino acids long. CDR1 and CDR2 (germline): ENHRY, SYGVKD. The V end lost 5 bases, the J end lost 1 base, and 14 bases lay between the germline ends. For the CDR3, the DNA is TGTGCCATCAGTAGGGCTGGGGACAAGAACACTGAAGCTTTCTTT. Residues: CAISRAGDKNTEAFF.